This passage covers 13 T cell receptor beta chains from one sample sequenced in a study of cytomegalovirus exposure and HLA in healthy donors. In the PCR, 60 Vbeta and 13 Jbeta primers were used. Profiled with immunoSEQ multiplex PCR; TCRdb holds only in-frame clones, not every one. The data show approximately 73,000 clones, with 60% to 85% seen just once and 20% to 25% held by the top ten. Sequenced material: PBMCs. Receptor source: a middle-aged woman in good health and CMV-seropositive.

The CDR3 sequence: CASSLSREGQPQHF. Here the CDR3 DNA reads TGTGCCAGCAGTTTATCCAGGGAAGGGCAGCCCCAGCATTTT. The chain is built from TRBV27 and TRBJ1-5; D is possibly TRBD1 (5 bases). The germline V gene encodes CDR1 MNHEY and CDR2 SMNVEV (reference sequence). The CDR3 is 14 amino acids. The V end lost 0 bases, the J end lost 7 bases, and 10 bases lay between the germline ends.

The chain carries TRBV9 and TRBJ1-6; 7 nucleotides align to TRBD1. Germline CDR1 SGDLS, CDR2 YYNGEE. The CDR3 is 19 amino acids. V was pared by 3 bases and J by 0 bases, with 12 bases of the junction left unmatched. CDR3 in amino acids: CASSASAGQTSSYNSPLHF. CDR3 nucleotides: TGTGCCAGCAGCGCCAGCGCGGGACAGACGAGCTCCTATAATTCACCCCTCCACTTT.

The V call is TRBV25-1, the J call TRBJ2-1; 13 bases are a match to TRBD2. V was clipped by 2 bases and J by 8 bases; unmatched bases: 3. This CDR3 is 15 amino acids long. Per the germline V gene, CDR1 is MGHDK and CDR2 is SYGVNS. CDR3 sequence (DNA): TGTGCCAGCAGTGAACCGGGACTAGCGGGATATGAGCAGTTCTTC. It is translated as CASSEPGLAGYEQFF.

The gene calls are TRBV5-6 and TRBJ1-1, with D hard to call. The germline V gene has CDR1 SGHDT and CDR2 YYEEEE. V was pared by 0 bases and J by 1 base, with 7 bases between. The CDR3 contains 14 residues. CDR3 bases: TGTGCCAGCAGCTTGGGGCGGCCGAACACTGAAGCTTTCTTT. It encodes CASSLGRPNTEAFF.

The rearrangement joins TRBV19 to TRBJ1-5; weak D call: TRBD1 (5 bases). The CDR3 is 13 residues long. V was trimmed by 5 bases and J by 2 bases, leaving 7 bases between them. CDR1 and CDR2 from the germline V gene are LNHDA and SQIVND (reference sequence). The CDR3 sequence: CASSGAGNQPQHF. In DNA form, the CDR3 reads TGTGCCAGTAGTGGGGCCGGCAATCAGCCCCAGCATTTT.

Turning to this clone: Within the sample, other DNA sequences also encode this same CDR3. The chain employs TRBV2 and TRBJ1-5; D possibly corresponds to TRBD1 (5 bases). V was cut by 1 base and J by 1 base, with 11 bases left in between. Germline CDR1 is SNHLY and CDR2 is FYNNEI. There are 16 residues in the CDR3. In DNA form, the CDR3 reads TGTGCCAGCAGTGAAGGGGGCCGGCGGAGCAATCAGCCCCAGCATTTT. Translating gives CASSEGGRRSNQPQHF.

The chain is built from TRBV6-1 and TRBJ1-5; TRBD1 matches at 7 bases. CDR1 and CDR2 from the germline V gene are MNHNS and SASEGT. The CDR3 is made up of 16 amino acids. The J segment lost 7 bases and the V segment lost 3 bases, leaving 12 bases of the junction unmatched. The CDR3 sequence: CASSESDRWTWQPQHF. The CDR3 coding sequence is TGTGCCAGCAGTGAGTCGGACAGGTGGACATGGCAGCCCCAGCATTTT.

This rearrangement joins TRBV9 to TRBJ1-4, with D perhaps TRBD1 (6 bases). Between the trimmed V and J ends, which lost 0 bases and 5 bases, there was a span of 8 bases. This CDR3 region has 14 residues. Looked up from germline, CDR1 is SGDLS and CDR2 is YYNGEE. CDR3 coding DNA: TGTGCCAGCAGCGTAGGACAGGAGAATGAAAAACTGTTTTTT. The encoded protein is CASSVGQENEKLFF. Full variable domain (remainder filled in from reference TRBV9 and TRBJ1-4): DSGVTQTPKHLITATGQRVTLRCSPRSGDLSVYWYQQSLDQGLQFLIQYYNGEERAKGNILERFSAQQFPDLHSELNLSSLELGDSALYFCASSVGQENEKLFFGSGTQLSVL.

The chain links TRBV27 to TRBJ2-1, with TRBD1 identical over 9 bases. The V and J ends lost 3 bases and 6 bases, in that order; junction bases with no gene match: 12. Germline V gene sequence: CDR1 MNHEY, CDR2 SMNVEV (reference sequence). The CDR3 contains 17 residues. The CDR3 is CASSFLLPQGATNEQFF. For the CDR3, the DNA is TGTGCCAGCAGTTTCCTCCTCCCACAGGGGGCGACCAATGAGCAGTTCTTC.

The gene calls are TRBV28 and TRBJ2-7; TRBD2 matches 7 bases. The CDR3 covers 15 residues. CDR1 is MDHEN and CDR2 is SYDVKM in the germline V gene. V shed 4 bases, J shed 3 bases, and the junction held 9 bases outside the gene matches. The CDR3 protein is CASSSRPSGYYEQYF. The CDR3 coding sequence is TGTGCCAGCAGTTCGCGTCCTAGCGGATACTACGAGCAGTACTTC.

The chain uses TRBV14 and TRBJ2-3; tentatively, D is TRBD2 (6 bases). The CDR3 loop spans 16 amino acids. Per the germline V gene, CDR1 is SGHDN and CDR2 is FVKESK. V was cut by 1 base and J by 0 bases, with 11 bases left in between. The CDR3 spells CASSQGTIVSTDTQYF. The CDR3 DNA follows: TGTGCCAGCAGCCAAGGGACTATCGTTAGCACAGATACGCAGTATTTT.

The chain has TRBV30 and TRBJ2-1; 8 nucleotides line up with TRBD2. This CDR3 is built from 14 residues. Germline trimming cut 4 bases from V and 4 bases from J; bases unmatched to any gene: 6. Per the germline V gene, CDR1 is GTSNPN and CDR2 is SVGIG (reference sequence). The CDR3 DNA follows: TGTGCCTGGAACGGGCGGGAGGCGTACAATGAGCAGTTCTTC. The encoded protein is CAWNGREAYNEQFF. The full variable domain, its missing parts supplied by reference TRBV30 and TRBJ2-1, is SQTIHQWPATLVQPVGSPLSLECTVEGTSNPNLYWYRQAAGRGLQLLFYSVGIGQISSEVPQNLSASRPQDRQFILSSKKLLLSDSGFYLCAWNGREAYNEQFFGPGTRLTVL.

This chain uses TRBV6-5 with TRBJ2-1; 9 positions match TRBD2. Losses at the gene ends were 2 bases for V and 2 bases for J; bases not matched to a gene: 4. The germline CDR1 and CDR2 sequences are MNHEY and SVGAGI. This CDR3 spans 16 amino acids. CDR3 region: CASSYNAGGPYNEQFF. The CDR3 DNA follows: TGTGCCAGCAGTTACAATGCGGGAGGGCCCTACAATGAGCAGTTCTTC.